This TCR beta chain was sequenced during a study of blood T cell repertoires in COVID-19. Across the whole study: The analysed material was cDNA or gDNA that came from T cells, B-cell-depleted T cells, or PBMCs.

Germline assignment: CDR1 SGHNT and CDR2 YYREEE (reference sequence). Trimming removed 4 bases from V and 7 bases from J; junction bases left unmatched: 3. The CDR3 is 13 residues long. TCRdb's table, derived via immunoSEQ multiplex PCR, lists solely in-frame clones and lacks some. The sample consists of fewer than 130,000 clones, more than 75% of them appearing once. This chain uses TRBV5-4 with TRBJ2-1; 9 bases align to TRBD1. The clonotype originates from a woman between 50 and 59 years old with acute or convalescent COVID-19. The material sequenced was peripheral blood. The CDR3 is CASSRDRENEQFF. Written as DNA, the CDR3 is TGTGCCAGCAGCCGGGACAGGGAAAATGAGCAGTTCTTC.